What follows are 18 T cell receptor beta chains derived from one specimen sequenced in a study of blood T cell repertoires in COVID-19 (dated by TCRdb to the early 2020s). Library preparation used the immunoSEQ multiplex PCR assay. The immuneACCESS repertoire file appears here via TCRdb, limited to in-frame rearrangements. These files lack a portion of the clones; in checked studies, under half of the deficit traces to unresolved V genes, and the cause of the others is not known. The sample yields about 110,000 clones; approximately 88% were counted once. The leading ten clones occupy around 7% of the sample. Sequenced sample: peripheral blood. Receptor source: a man in his fifties or sixties with active or convalescent COVID-19.

The chain recombines TRBV5-1 with TRBJ2-2; D unclear. The CDR3 length is 13 residues. Germline-derived CDR1 and CDR2 are SGHRS and YFSETQ. Trimming took 4 bases from V and 5 from J, leaving 9 bases between them. In nucleotides, the CDR3 is TGCGCCAGCAGCCCCCGGTCAACCGGGGAGCTGTTTTTT. Translation gives CASSPRSTGELFF.

This sequence joins TRBV30 and TRBJ1-1; D remains ambiguous. This CDR3 is 13 amino acids long. Per the germline V gene, CDR1 is GTSNPN and CDR2 is SVGIG (reference sequence). V dropped 2 bases and J dropped 0 bases, with 7 bases sitting between them. For the CDR3, the DNA is TGTGCCTGGAGTTACAAGATGAACACTGAAGCTTTCTTT. Translating it yields CAWSYKMNTEAFF.

The chain recombines TRBV18 with TRBJ2-7; D is ambiguous. Germline V CDR1 and CDR2: KGHSH, LQKENI. This CDR3 contains 13 residues. Trimming shortened V by 2 bases and J by 2 bases, and 7 bases separated the two germline ends. The CDR3 reads CASSPTAAYEQYF. CDR3 nucleotides: TGTGCCAGCTCACCAACCGCAGCCTACGAGCAGTACTTC.

The chain links TRBV27 to TRBJ2-1, with D possibly TRBD2 on 6 matching bases. V was pared by 5 bases and J by 4 bases, with 15 bases between. Germline V CDR1 and CDR2: MNHEY, SMNVEV (reference sequence). The length of the CDR3 is 15 residues. The CDR3 reads CASSLTRDFYNEQFF. In DNA form, the CDR3 reads TGTGCCAGCAGTCTGACCCGGGACTTTTACAATGAGCAGTTCTTC.

The CDR3 spells CASSQGTVLPGGQFF. In nucleotides, the CDR3 is TGTGCCAGCAGCCAAGGGACAGTATTACCGGGAGGGCAGTTCTTC. V is TRBV3-1 (or the pseudogene TRBV3-2) and J is TRBJ2-1; possibly TRBD2 for D (7 bases). Trimming shortened V by 1 base and J by 12 bases, and 19 bases separated the two germline ends. The CDR3 is made up of 15 amino acids. Germline assignment: CDR1 LGHDT and CDR2 YNNKEL (reference sequence).

This clone was seen just once. The chain couples TRBV15 to TRBJ2-7; possibly TRBD2 for D (6 bases). The CDR3 is 14 residues long. Deletions cut 0 bases from V and 7 bases from J, with 13 bases between. Germline CDR1 LNHNV, CDR2 YYDKDF (reference sequence). The CDR3 loop is CATSRDSLAGEQYF. CDR3 bases: TGTGCCACCAGCAGAGATAGCCTTGCGGGAGAGCAGTACTTC.

The rearrangement uses TRBV6-2 or TRBV6-3 and TRBJ2-7; 8 bases match TRBD2. This CDR3 is 14 amino acids long. Per germline, CDR1 MNHEY and CDR2 SVGEGT. Trimming cost V 6 bases and J 7 bases; bases outside gene matches: 11. The CDR3 protein is CASSNPGGAGEQYF. The CDR3 DNA reads TGTGCCAGCAGCAACCCCGGGGGGGCTGGAGAGCAGTACTTC.

The chain combines TRBV25-1 with TRBJ2-7; possible D gene TRBD2, 6 bases. Looked up from germline, CDR1 is MGHDK and CDR2 is SYGVNS. The CDR3 totals 13 residues. The V end was cut by 5 bases, the J end by 0 bases, with 8 bases between. The CDR3 DNA is TGTGCCAGCAGTCACGGGGGCTCCTACGAGCAGTACTTC. Translating gives CASSHGGSYEQYF.

The chain carries TRBV28 and TRBJ1-1; TRBD1 aligns across 7 bases. With 5 bases clipped from V and 7 bases from J, the junction kept 1 base outside the gene matches. CDR1 is MDHEN, CDR2 SYDVKM, per germline. The CDR3 is made up of 11 amino acids. CDR3 nucleotide sequence: TGTGCCAGCAGTCGACAGGGTGAAGCTTTCTTT. Translation: CASSRQGEAFF.

The J gene is TRBJ2-7, the V gene TRBV7-2; 9 nucleotides match TRBD2. Germline V CDR1 and CDR2: SGHTA, FQGNSA. Unmatched junction bases numbered 8, after V lost 3 bases and J lost 2 bases. The CDR3 runs 16 residues. This CDR3 reads CASSFHGLAGTYEQYF. CDR3 bases: TGTGCCAGCAGCTTCCATGGGCTAGCGGGGACCTACGAGCAGTACTTC.

CDR3 coding DNA: TGTGCCAGCAGGGAGACAGGGGTTAATGAAAAACTGTTTTTT. Amino acid sequence: CASRETGVNEKLFF. J is TRBJ1-4 and V is TRBV6-5; 8 bases are a match to TRBD1. With 6 bases clipped from V and 4 bases from J, the junction kept 4 bases outside the gene matches. CDR1 and CDR2 (germline): MNHEY, SVGAGI. CDR3 length: 14 amino acids.

The chain joins TRBV28 to TRBJ2-4; D is undetermined. Germline V gene data show CDR1 as MDHEN and CDR2 as SYDVKM. The CDR3 runs to 13 residues. The germline V and J ends were trimmed by 3 bases and 3 bases, with 6 bases remaining between them. The chain's CDR3 is CASSLVSKNIQYF. For the CDR3, the DNA is TGTGCCAGCAGTTTGGTCAGCAAAAACATTCAGTACTTC.

This rearrangement joins TRBV6-5 to TRBJ1-2; no definite D call. V was trimmed by 2 bases and J by 4 bases, leaving 5 bases between them. Germline lookup yields CDR1 MNHEY and CDR2 SVGAGI. The CDR3 consists of 12 residues. CDR3 DNA sequence: TGTGCCAGCAGTTACCTGTCCTATGGCTACACCTTC. Protein: CASSYLSYGYTF.

The V call is TRBV3-1 (or the pseudogene TRBV3-2), the J call TRBJ1-6; a weak D match, TRBD1 (5 bases). Germline V gives CDR1 LGHDT, CDR2 YNNKEL (reference sequence). The CDR3 extends over 16 amino acids. The V end lost 6 bases, the J end lost 5 bases, and 17 bases lay between the germline ends. The CDR3 DNA is TGTGCCAGCAGACTTACTCCAGGGCTAAATAATTCACCCCTCCACTTT. Protein product: CASRLTPGLNNSPLHF.

The rearrangement uses TRBV18 and TRBJ2-1; 9 bases are a match to TRBD2. V trimming: 0 bases; J trimming: 3 bases; junction bases outside the gene matches: 3. The CDR3 is made up of 16 amino acids. CDR1 is KGHSH and CDR2 is LQKENI in the germline V gene. The CDR3, as DNA: TGTGCCAGCTCACCACCAATAGCGGGAGACTACAATGAGCAGTTCTTC. Its translation is CASSPPIAGDYNEQFF. Looking up the rest from reference TRBV18 and TRBJ2-1 gives the full variable domain: NAGVMQNPRHLVRRRGQEARLRCSPMKGHSHVYWYRQLPEEGLKFMVYLQKENIIDESGMPKERFSAEFPKEGPSILRIQQVVRGDSAAYFCASSPPIAGDYNEQFFGPGTRLTVL.

The chain joins TRBV24-1 to TRBJ1-2, with D maybe TRBD1 (6 bases). The V gene lost 3 bases and the J gene lost 6 bases, with 13 bases spanning the gap. In germline, CDR1 is KGHDR, CDR2 SFDVKD. This CDR3 region has 14 residues. CDR3 nucleotide sequence: TGTGCCACCAGTGATCCCCAGACAGGCGATGGCTACACCTTC. Its translation: CATSDPQTGDGYTF.

The rearrangement links TRBV5-6 to TRBJ2-2; 9 nucleotides match TRBD2. CDR1 SGHDT and CDR2 YYEEEE come from the germline V gene. V lost 4 bases, J lost 2 bases, and 9 bases stayed unmatched. The CDR3 is 17 amino acids. The CDR3 DNA is TGTGCCAGCAGCCTTCAGACTAGCGGAGCTAACACCGGGGAGCTGTTTTTT. Encoded protein: CASSLQTSGANTGELFF.

The V and J genes are TRBV28 and TRBJ1-2; possible D gene TRBD1, 5 bases. CDR3 length: 12 residues. Between the trimmed V and J ends, which lost 8 bases and 1 base, there was a span of 8 bases. Germline V gene data show CDR1 as MDHEN and CDR2 as SYDVKM. This CDR3 reads CASGAINYGYTF. The CDR3 DNA sequence: TGTGCCAGCGGGGCAATTAACTATGGCTACACCTTC.